This section outlines one T cell receptor (beta chain) sequence together with its context. Its antigen is not identified. This sample was taken from a study of cytomegalovirus exposure and HLA in healthy donors. The study's findings and limits: CMV serostatus was the sole immune exposure information available.

The ends were cut back, 3 bases at V and 2 bases at J, with 16 bases in the middle. Germline CDR1 reads KGHSH; CDR2 reads LQKENI. The CDR3 loop spans 16 amino acids. PCR employed 60 Vbeta and 13 Jbeta primers. Sequenced by immunoSEQ multiplex PCR; TCRdb stores in-frame clones only, minus some. The table records some 160,000 clones, about 85% of them present only once. The receptor was isolated from a male donor in good health and CMV-seropositive. What was sequenced was PBMCs. This chain uses TRBV18 with TRBJ2-5, with a weak D call TRBD1 (7 bases). CDR3: CASSPRDSHLQETQYF. DNA for the CDR3: TGTGCCAGCTCACCGCGGGACAGCCACCTACAAGAGACCCAGTACTTC.